These 13 T cell receptor beta chains share one sample of origin, sequenced in a study of blood T cell repertoires in COVID-19. The assay was immunoSEQ multiplex PCR, and TCRdb's table has in-frame clones only and misses some. Of 60,000 to 70,000 clones detected, approximately 80% appear once; the ten largest clones hold 6.6%. The sample comprised peripheral blood. Receptor source: a man in his 60s with acute or convalescent COVID-19.

The chain is built from TRBV9 and TRBJ1-6; D not certain. V lost 1 base, J lost 15 bases, and 17 bases lay in between. This CDR3 has 14 amino acids. The germline gives CDR1 SGDLS, CDR2 YYNGEE. In DNA form, the CDR3 reads TGTGCCAGCAGCGTACGAGACCCCCTCGGCGGCCTCCACTTT. It specifies CASSVRDPLGGLHF.

The V and J genes are TRBV24-1 and TRBJ2-2; no clear D gene. The germline V gene has CDR1 KGHDR and CDR2 SFDVKD. Trimming left V 5 bases short and J 4 bases short, with 10 bases between. CDR3 size: 14 residues. DNA for the CDR3: TGTGCCACCAGTGCCACAGCTTCCACCGGGGAGCTGTTTTTT. Protein: CATSATASTGELFF.

V is TRBV7-2 and J is TRBJ1-1; D perhaps matches TRBD1 (5 bases). The V and J ends lost 1 base and 1 base respectively, with 13 bases between them. The germline V gene encodes CDR1 SGHTA and CDR2 FQGNSA. This CDR3 has 16 residues. CDR3 residues: CASSLEVRAGNTEAFF. DNA of the CDR3: TGTGCCAGCAGCTTAGAGGTCAGGGCAGGGAACACTGAAGCTTTCTTT.

This clone was counted once. The gene calls are TRBV7-9 and TRBJ1-3; D is undetermined. The V end was cut by 2 bases, the J end by 1 base, with 15 bases between. The V gene's germline CDR1 is SEHNR and CDR2 FQNEAQ (reference sequence). This CDR3 is built from 17 residues. CDR3 sequence reads: CASSLSSWALSGNTIYF. The CDR3 nucleotides are TGTGCCAGCAGCTTATCCTCTTGGGCCTTATCTGGAAACACCATATATTTT.

CDR3 coding DNA: TGTGCCAGCAGCCAGGGACTAGCGGGGCAGGAGACCCAGTACTTC. It encodes CASSQGLAGQETQYF. The chain combines TRBV3-1 (or the pseudogene TRBV3-2) with TRBJ2-5, with 13 bases that match TRBD2. This CDR3 contains 15 residues. With V trimmed by 3 bases and J by 5 bases, 3 bases remained unmatched. Germline CDR1 and CDR2: LGHDT and YNNKEL (reference sequence).

This clone came up a few times. The chain recombines TRBV6-5 with TRBJ1-1; D is possibly TRBD1 (5 bases). The CDR3 has 13 amino acids. CDR1 is MNHEY, CDR2 SVGAGI, per germline. Between the trimmed V and J ends, which lost 6 bases and 11 bases, there was a span of 19 bases. This chain's CDR3 is CASRPNNQGPAFF. CDR3 in DNA: TGTGCCAGCAGACCTAACAACCAGGGCCCGGCTTTCTTT.

This CDR3 reads CASSYWGTEPQHF. CDR3 in DNA: TGTGCCAGCAGTTATTGGGGGACTGAGCCCCAGCATTTT. The chain couples TRBV6-2 or TRBV6-3 to TRBJ1-5, with a tentative D call TRBD1 (5 bases). CDR1 is MNHEY and CDR2 is SVGEGT in the germline V gene. CDR3 length equals 13 residues. V lost 3 bases and J 8 bases, leaving 11 bases between the germline ends.

V usage is TRBV27 and J usage is TRBJ1-1, with 7 nucleotides matching TRBD1. There are 14 residues in the CDR3. V gave up 8 bases and J gave up 0 bases; unmatched junction bases: 6. Germline V CDR1 and CDR2: MNHEY, SMNVEV (reference sequence). The CDR3 sequence is CASGDRPMNTEAFF. CDR3 bases: TGTGCCAGCGGGGACAGACCTATGAACACTGAAGCTTTCTTT.

In its sample, this clone was seen once. CDR3 sequence reads: CASTPGGAWNTEAFF. CDR3 coding DNA: TGTGCCAGCACCCCAGGGGGCGCGTGGAACACTGAAGCTTTCTTT. V and J are TRBV6-5 and TRBJ1-1; TRBD1 agrees at 8 bases. The CDR3 totals 15 residues. CDR1 is MNHEY, CDR2 SVGAGI, per germline. The trim removed 7 bases at V and 1 base at J, leaving 8 bases unmatched.

The chain carries TRBV14 and TRBJ2-5; 10 bases line up with TRBD1. Germline-derived CDR1 and CDR2 are SGHDN and FVKESK. The V segment lost 6 bases and the J segment 0 bases; nucleotides outside the gene matches: 1. The CDR3 is made up of 14 amino acids. The CDR3 bases are TGTGCCAGCAGGGGGACAGGGGACCAAGAGACCCAGTACTTC. Translated: CASRGTGDQETQYF.

This clone was picked up one time. V is TRBV5-4 and J is TRBJ2-7, with 7 bases aligning to TRBD1. This CDR3 spans 14 amino acids. The J segment lost 2 bases and the V segment lost 2 bases, leaving 4 bases of the junction unmatched. From germline, CDR1 is SGHNT and CDR2 YYREEE (reference sequence). The CDR3 nucleotides are TGTGCCAGCAGCTTTCCCGGACAGGCCTACGAGCAGTACTTC. It yields the protein CASSFPGQAYEQYF.

This clone was detected a few times. The chain links TRBV2 to TRBJ2-7; weak D call: TRBD1 (5 bases). The germline V and J ends were trimmed by 6 bases and 0 bases, with 9 bases remaining between them. Per germline, CDR1 SNHLY and CDR2 FYNNEI. CDR3 length equals 13 residues. In DNA, the CDR3 is TGTGCCAGCAGACAAGGGGCCTCCTACGAGCAGTACTTC. Translated: CASRQGASYEQYF.

The V gene is TRBV3-1 (or the pseudogene TRBV3-2), the J gene TRBJ1-1; 8 nucleotides agree with TRBD1. This CDR3 is built from 17 residues. After removal of 0 bases from V and 2 bases from J, the junction contained 8 bases not matched to a gene. Germline CDR1 LGHDT, CDR2 YNNKEL (reference sequence). CDR3 sequence: CASSQDRWGQANTEAFF. As DNA, the CDR3 is TGTGCCAGCAGCCAAGATCGATGGGGACAGGCAAACACTGAAGCTTTCTTT.